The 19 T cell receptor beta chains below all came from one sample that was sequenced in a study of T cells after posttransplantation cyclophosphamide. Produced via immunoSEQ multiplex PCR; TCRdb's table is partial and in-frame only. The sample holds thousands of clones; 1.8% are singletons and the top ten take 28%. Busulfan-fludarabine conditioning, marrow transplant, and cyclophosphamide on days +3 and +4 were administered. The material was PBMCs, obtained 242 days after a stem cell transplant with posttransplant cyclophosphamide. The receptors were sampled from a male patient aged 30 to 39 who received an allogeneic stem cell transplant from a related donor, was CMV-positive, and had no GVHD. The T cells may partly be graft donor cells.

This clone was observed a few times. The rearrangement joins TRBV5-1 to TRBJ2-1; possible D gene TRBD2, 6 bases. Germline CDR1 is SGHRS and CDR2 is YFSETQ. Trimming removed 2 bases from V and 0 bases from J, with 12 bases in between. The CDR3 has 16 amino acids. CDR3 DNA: TGCGCCAGCAGCTTCGCTCCGCGGGGCTCCTACAATGAGCAGTTCTTC. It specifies CASSFAPRGSYNEQFF.

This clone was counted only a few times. CDR3 region: CASSNSQRLTASGGGYGYTF. The CDR3 DNA reads as TGTGCCAGCAGCAATTCCCAAAGGCTGACAGCGTCAGGGGGAGGCTATGGCTACACCTTC. This chain joins TRBV9 and TRBJ1-2; TRBD1 matches 7 bases. Germline V gives CDR1 SGDLS, CDR2 YYNGEE. The J segment lost 4 bases and the V segment lost 4 bases, leaving 25 bases of the junction unmatched. The CDR3 extends over 20 amino acids.

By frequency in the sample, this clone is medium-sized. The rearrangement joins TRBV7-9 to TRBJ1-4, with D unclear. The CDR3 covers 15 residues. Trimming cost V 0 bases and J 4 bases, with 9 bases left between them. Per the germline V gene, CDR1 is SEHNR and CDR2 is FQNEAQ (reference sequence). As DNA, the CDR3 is TGTGCCAGCAGCTTAGCAGGACGGGATAATGAAAAACTGTTTTTT. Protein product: CASSLAGRDNEKLFF.

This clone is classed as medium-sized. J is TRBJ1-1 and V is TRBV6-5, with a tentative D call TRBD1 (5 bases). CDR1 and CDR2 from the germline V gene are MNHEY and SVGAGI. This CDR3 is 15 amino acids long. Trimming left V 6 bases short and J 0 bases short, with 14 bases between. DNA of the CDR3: TGTGCCAGCAGGGTTCAGGGAACCATGAACACTGAAGCTTTCTTT. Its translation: CASRVQGTMNTEAFF.

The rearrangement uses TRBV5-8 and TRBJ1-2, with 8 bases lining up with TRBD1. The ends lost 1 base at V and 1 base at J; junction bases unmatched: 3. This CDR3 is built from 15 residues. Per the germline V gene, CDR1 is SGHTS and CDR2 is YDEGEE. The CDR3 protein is CASSLSGQDNYGYTF. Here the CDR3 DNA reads TGTGCCAGCAGCTTGTCGGGACAGGATAACTATGGCTACACCTTC.

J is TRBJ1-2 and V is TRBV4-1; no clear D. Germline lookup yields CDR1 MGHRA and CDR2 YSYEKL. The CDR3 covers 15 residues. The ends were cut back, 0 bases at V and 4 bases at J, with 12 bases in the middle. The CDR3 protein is CASSQDAGIVYGYTF. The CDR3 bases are TGCGCCAGCAGCCAAGATGCGGGGATCGTCTATGGCTACACCTTC.

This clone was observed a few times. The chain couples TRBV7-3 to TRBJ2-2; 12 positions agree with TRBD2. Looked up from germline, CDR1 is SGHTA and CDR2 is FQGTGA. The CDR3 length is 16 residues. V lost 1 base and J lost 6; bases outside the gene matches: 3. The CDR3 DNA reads TGTGCCAGCAGCTTAAATCCTAGCGGGAGGGCCGGGGAGCTGTTTTTT. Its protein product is CASSLNPSGRAGELFF.

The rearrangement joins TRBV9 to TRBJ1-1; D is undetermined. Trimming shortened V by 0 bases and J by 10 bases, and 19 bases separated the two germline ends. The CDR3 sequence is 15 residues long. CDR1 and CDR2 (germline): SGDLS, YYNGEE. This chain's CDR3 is CASSVDPETGRRAFF. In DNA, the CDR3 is TGTGCCAGCAGCGTAGATCCCGAAACGGGTCGGCGAGCTTTCTTT. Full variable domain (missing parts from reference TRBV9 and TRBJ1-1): DSGVTQTPKHLITATGQRVTLRCSPRSGDLSVYWYQQSLDQGLQFLIQYYNGEERAKGNILERFSAQQFPDLHSELNLSSLELGDSALYFCASSVDPETGRRAFFGQGTRLTVV.

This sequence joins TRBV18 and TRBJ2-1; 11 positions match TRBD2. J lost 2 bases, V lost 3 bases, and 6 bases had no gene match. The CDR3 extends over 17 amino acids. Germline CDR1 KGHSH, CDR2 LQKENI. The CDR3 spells CASSPQILAGAYNEQFF. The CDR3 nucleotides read TGTGCCAGCTCACCCCAAATACTAGCGGGAGCCTACAATGAGCAGTTCTTC.

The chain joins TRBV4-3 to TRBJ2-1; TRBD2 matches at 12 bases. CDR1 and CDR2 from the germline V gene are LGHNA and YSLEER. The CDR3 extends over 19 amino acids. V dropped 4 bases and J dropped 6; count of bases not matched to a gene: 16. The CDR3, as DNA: TGCGCCAGCAGCCGAGGACTAGCGGGAAGCCTTGGTGTTCTCAATGAGCAGTTCTTC. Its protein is CASSRGLAGSLGVLNEQFF.

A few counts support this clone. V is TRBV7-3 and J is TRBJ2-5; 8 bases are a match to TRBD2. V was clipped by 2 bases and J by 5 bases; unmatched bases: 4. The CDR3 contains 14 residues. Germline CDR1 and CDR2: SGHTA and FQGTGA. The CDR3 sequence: CASSLAGGGETQYF. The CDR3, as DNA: TGTGCCAGCAGCTTAGCGGGAGGCGGGGAGACCCAGTACTTC.

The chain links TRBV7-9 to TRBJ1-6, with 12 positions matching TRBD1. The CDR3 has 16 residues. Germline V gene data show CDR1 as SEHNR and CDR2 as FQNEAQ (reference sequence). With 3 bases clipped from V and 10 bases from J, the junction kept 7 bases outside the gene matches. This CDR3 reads CASSLAGQGAKSPLHF. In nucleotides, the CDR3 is TGTGCCAGCAGCTTGGCGGGACAGGGGGCAAAGTCACCCCTCCACTTT. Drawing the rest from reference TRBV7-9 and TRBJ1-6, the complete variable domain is DTGVSQNPRHKITKRGQNVTFRCDPISEHNRLYWYRQTLGQGPEFLTYFQNEAQLEKSRLLSDRFSAERPKGSFSTLEIQRTEQGDSAMYLCASSLAGQGAKSPLHFGNGTRLTVT.

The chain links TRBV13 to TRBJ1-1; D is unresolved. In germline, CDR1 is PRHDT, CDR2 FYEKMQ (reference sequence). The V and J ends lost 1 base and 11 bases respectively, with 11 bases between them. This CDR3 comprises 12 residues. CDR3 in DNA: TGTGCCAGCAGCTTAGAGGAGCAGAGGGCTTTCTTT. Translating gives CASSLEEQRAFF. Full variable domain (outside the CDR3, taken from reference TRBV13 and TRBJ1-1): AAGVIQSPRHLIKEKRETATLKCYPIPRHDTVYWYQQGPGQDPQFLISFYEKMQSDKGSIPDRFSAQQFSDYHSELNMSSLELGDSALYFCASSLEEQRAFFGQGTRLTVV.

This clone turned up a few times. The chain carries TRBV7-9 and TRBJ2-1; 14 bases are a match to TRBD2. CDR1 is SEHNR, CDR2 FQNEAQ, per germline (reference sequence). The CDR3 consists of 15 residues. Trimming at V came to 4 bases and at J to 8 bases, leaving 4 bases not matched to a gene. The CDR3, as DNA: TGTGCCAGCAGCTCGGGACTAGCGGGAGTCGATGAGCAGTTCTTC. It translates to CASSSGLAGVDEQFF.

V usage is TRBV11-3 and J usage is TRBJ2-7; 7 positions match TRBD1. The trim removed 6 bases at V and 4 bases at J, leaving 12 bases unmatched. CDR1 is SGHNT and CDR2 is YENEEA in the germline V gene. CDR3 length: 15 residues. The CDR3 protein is CASREQGKLSYEQYF. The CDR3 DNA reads TGTGCCAGCAGAGAACAGGGGAAGCTGTCTTACGAGCAGTACTTC.

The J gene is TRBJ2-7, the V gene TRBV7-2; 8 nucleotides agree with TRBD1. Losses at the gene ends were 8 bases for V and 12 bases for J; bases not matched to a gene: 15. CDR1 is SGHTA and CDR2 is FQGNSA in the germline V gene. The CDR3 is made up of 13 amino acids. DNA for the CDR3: TGTGCCAGCGGCCGAGGACAGGGTGCATATCCGTACTTC. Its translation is CASGRGQGAYPYF.

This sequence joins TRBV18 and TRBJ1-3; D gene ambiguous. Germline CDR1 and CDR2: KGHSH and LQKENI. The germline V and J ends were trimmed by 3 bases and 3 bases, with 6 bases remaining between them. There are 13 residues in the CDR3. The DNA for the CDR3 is TGTGCCAGCTCACCCGCAGATGGAAACACCATATATTTT. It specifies CASSPADGNTIYF. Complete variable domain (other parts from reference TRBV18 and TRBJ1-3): NAGVMQNPRHLVRRRGQEARLRCSPMKGHSHVYWYRQLPEEGLKFMVYLQKENIIDESGMPKERFSAEFPKEGPSILRIQQVVRGDSAAYFCASSPADGNTIYFGEGSWLTVV.

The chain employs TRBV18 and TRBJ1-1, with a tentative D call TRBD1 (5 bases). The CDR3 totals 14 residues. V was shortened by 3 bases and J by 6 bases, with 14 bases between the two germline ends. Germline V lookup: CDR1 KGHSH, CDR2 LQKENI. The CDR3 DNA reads TGTGCCAGCTCACCCACAGGTTCTAACGCTGAAGCTTTCTTT. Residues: CASSPTGSNAEAFF.

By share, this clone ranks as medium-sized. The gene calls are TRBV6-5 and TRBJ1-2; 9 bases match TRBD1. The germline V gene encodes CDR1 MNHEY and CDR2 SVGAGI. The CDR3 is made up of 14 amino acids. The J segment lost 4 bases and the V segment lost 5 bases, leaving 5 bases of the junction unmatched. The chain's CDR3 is CASSRRDRAYGYTF. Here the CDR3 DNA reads TGTGCCAGCAGTCGACGGGACAGGGCCTATGGCTACACCTTC.